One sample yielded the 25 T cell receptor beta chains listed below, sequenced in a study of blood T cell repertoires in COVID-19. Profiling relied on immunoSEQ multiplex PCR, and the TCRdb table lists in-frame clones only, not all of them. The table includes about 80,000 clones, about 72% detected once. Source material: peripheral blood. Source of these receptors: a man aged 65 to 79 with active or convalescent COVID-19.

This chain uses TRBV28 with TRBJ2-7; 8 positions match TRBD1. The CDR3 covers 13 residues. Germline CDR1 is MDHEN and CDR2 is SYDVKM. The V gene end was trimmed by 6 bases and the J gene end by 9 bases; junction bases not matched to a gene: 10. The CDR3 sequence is CASRGDRGWGQYF. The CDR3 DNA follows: TGTGCCAGCAGAGGAGACAGGGGATGGGGGCAGTACTTC.

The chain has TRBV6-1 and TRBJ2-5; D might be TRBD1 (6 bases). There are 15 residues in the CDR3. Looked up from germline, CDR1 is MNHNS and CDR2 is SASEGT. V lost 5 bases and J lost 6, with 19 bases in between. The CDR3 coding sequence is TGTGCCAGCAGTCCGACAGGACAATTATGGAAGACCCAGTACTTC. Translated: CASSPTGQLWKTQYF.

The CDR3 reads CACSDSVYYGYTF. In nucleotides, the CDR3 is TGTGCCTGCTCCGACTCAGTCTACTATGGCTACACCTTC. The V gene is TRBV28, the J gene TRBJ1-2; D unclear. This CDR3 contains 13 residues. CDR1 MDHEN and CDR2 SYDVKM come from the germline V gene. V was pared by 11 bases and J by 3 bases, with 16 bases between.

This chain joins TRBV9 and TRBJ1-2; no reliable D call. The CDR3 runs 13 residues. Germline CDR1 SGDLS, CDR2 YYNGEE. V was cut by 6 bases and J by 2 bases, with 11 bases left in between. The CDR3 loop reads CASTVGINYGYTF. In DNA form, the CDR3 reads TGTGCCAGCACTGTGGGCATAAACTATGGCTACACCTTC.

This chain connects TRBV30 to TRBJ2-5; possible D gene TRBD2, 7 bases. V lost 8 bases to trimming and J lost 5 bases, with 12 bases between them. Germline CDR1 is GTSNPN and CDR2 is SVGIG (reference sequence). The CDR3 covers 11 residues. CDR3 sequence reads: CAGKGGETQYF. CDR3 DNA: TGTGCCGGCAAGGGGGGGGAGACCCAGTACTTC.

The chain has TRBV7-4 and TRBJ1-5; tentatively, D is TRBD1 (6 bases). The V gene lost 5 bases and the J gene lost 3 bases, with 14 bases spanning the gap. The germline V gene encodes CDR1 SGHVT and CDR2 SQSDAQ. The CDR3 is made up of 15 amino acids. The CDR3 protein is CASSTPDSHNQPQHF. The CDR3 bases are TGTGCCAGCAGCACCCCGGACAGTCACAATCAGCCCCAGCATTTT.

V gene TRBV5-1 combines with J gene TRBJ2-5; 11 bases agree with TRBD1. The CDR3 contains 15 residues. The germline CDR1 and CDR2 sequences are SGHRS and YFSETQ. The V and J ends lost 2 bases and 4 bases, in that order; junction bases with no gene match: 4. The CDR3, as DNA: TGCGCCAGCAGCTTAGGGACAGGGGGAAGAGAGACCCAGTACTTC. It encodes CASSLGTGGRETQYF.

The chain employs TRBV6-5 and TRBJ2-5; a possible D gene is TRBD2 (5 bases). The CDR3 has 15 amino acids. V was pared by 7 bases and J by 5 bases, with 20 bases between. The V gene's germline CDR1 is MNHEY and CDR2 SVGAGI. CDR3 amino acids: CASKPTIDPLETQYF. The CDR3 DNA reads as TGTGCCAGCAAGCCGACTATCGACCCTTTGGAGACCCAGTACTTC.

CDR3 in amino acids: CASSLVPGGFLETQYF. The CDR3 DNA is TGTGCCAGCAGCTTAGTCCCAGGGGGTTTCTTGGAGACCCAGTACTTC. The rearrangement uses TRBV7-9 and TRBJ2-5; 7 nucleotides align to TRBD1. This CDR3 has 16 residues. In germline, CDR1 is SEHNR, CDR2 FQNEAQ (reference sequence). The V gene end was trimmed by 1 base and the J gene end by 5 bases; junction bases not matched to a gene: 10.

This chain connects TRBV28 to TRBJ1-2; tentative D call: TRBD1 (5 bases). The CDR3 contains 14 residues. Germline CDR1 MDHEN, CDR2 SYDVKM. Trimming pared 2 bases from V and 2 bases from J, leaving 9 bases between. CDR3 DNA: TGTGCCAGCAGTTTAGTGAGGACAAACTATGGCTACACCTTC. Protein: CASSLVRTNYGYTF.

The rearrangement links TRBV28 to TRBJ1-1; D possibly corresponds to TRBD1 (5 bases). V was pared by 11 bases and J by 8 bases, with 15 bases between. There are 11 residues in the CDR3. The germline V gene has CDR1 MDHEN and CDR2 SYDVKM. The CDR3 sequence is CASLRGLEAFF. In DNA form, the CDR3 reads TGTGCCTCACTTAGGGGCTTGGAAGCTTTCTTT.

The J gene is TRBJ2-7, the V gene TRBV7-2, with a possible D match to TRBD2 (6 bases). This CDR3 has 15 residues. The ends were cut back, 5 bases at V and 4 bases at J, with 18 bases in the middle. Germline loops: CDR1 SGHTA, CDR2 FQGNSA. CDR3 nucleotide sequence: TGTGCCAGCAGCCTGAATCCCGGGGACTCTTACGAGCAGTACTTC. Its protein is CASSLNPGDSYEQYF.

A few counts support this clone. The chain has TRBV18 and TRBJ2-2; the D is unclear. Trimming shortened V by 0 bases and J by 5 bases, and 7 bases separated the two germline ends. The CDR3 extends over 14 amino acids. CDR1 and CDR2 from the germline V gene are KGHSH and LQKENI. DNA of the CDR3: TGTGCCAGCTCACCACCCCAAGAGACCGGGGAGCTGTTTTTT. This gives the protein CASSPPQETGELFF.

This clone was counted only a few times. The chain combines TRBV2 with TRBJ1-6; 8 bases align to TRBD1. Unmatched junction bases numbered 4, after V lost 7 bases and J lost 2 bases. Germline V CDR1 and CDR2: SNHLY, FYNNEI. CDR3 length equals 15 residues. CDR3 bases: TGTGCCAGCAAGACAGGGGTCACCTATAATTCACCCCTCCACTTT. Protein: CASKTGVTYNSPLHF.

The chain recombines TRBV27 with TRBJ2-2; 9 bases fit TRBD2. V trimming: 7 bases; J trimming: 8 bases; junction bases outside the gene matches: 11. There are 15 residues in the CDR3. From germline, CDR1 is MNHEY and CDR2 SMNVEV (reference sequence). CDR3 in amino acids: CASIRLAGSRGELFF. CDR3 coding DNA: TGTGCCAGCATCAGGCTAGCGGGGTCGCGGGGGGAGCTGTTTTTT.

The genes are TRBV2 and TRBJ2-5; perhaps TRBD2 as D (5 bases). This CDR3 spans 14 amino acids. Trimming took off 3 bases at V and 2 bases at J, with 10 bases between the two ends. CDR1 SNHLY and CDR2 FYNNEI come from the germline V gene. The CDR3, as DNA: TGTGCCAGCAGTGACCGGGGTACACAAGAGACCCAGTACTTC. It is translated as CASSDRGTQETQYF.

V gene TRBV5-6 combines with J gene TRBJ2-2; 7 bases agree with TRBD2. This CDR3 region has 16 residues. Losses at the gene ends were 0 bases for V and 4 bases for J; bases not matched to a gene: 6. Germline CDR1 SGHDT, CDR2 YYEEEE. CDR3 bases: TGTGCCAGCAGCTTGGGGTTTACGGGAGGCACCGGGGAGCTGTTTTTT. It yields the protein CASSLGFTGGTGELFF.

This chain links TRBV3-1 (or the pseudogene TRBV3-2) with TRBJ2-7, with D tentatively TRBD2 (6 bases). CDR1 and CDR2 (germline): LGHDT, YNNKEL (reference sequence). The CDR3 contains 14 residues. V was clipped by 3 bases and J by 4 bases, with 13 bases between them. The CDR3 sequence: CASSQALGRYEQYF. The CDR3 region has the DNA TGTGCCAGCAGCCAGGCGCTCGGGAGATACGAGCAGTACTTC.

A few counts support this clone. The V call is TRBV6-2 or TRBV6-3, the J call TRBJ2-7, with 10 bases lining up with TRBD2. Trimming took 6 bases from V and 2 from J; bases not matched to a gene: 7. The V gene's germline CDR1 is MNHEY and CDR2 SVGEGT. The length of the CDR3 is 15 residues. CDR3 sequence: CASSLSGGNAYEQYF. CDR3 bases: TGTGCCAGCAGCCTTAGCGGGGGGAACGCCTACGAGCAGTACTTC.

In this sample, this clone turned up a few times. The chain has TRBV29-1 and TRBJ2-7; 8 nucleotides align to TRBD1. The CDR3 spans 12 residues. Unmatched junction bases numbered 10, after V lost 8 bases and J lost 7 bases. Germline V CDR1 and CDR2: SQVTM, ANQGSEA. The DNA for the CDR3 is TGCAGCACACGGACAGGGACGGGAGAGCAGTACTTC. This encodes CSTRTGTGEQYF.

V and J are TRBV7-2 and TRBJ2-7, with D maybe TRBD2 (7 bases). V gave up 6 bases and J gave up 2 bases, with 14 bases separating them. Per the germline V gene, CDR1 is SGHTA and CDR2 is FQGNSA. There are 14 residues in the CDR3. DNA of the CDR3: TGTGCCAGCAGTTCCGGAGGGGGGGCCTACGAGCAGTACTTC. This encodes CASSSGGGAYEQYF. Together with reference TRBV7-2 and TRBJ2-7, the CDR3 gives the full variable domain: GAGVSQSPSNKVTEKGKDVELRCDPISGHTALYWYRQSLGQGLEFLIYFQGNSAPDKSGLPSDRFSAERTGGSVSTLTIQRTQQEDSAVYLCASSSGGGAYEQYFGPGTRLTVT.

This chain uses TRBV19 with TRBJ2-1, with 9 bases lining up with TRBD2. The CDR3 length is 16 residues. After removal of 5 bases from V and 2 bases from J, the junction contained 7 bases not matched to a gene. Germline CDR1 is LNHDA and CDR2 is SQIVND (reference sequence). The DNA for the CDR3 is TGTGCCAGTAGTTCCCCAGCTAGCGGGGCCTACAATGAGCAGTTCTTC. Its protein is CASSSPASGAYNEQFF.

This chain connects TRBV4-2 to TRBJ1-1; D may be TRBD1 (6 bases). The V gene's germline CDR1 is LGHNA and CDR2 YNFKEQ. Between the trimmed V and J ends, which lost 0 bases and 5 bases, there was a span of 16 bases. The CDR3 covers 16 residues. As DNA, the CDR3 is TGTGCCAGCAGCCAAGATCCGACAGGCGGGCGGACTGAAGCTTTCTTT. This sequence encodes CASSQDPTGGRTEAFF.

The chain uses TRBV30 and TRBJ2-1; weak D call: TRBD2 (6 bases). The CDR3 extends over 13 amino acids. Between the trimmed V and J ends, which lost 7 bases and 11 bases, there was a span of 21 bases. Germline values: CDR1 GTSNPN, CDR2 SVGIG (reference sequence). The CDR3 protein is CASDGRAGLKQFF. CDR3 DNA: TGTGCCTCGGACGGCCGTGCGGGGCTGAAGCAGTTCTTC.

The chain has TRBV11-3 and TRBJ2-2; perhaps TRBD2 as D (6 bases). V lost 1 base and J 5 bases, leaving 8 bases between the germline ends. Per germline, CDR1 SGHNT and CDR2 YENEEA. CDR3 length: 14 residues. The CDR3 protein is CASSLGDFTGELFF. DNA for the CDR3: TGTGCCAGCAGCTTAGGGGACTTTACCGGGGAGCTGTTTTTT.